This TCR beta chain was observed in a study of immune heterogeneity within non-small cell lung tumors. Study overall: It was found that the tumors were several squamous cell carcinomas, 9 to 10 non-squamous carcinomas and 1 not otherwise specified.

A multiplex PCR containing 32 V primers and 13 J primers was used to amplify TCR beta CDR3. TCRdb recomputed calls from the multiplex PCR reads with MiXCR, one row per CDR3 protein. The top ten hold about 20% of the sample, which has approximately 4,600 distinct CDR3 sequences, about 30% seen once. Template came from bulk tumor genomic DNA, at roughly 600 ng per sample. Multiple widely separated biopsies were taken from each primary tumor at surgery. Their non-small cell lung cancer was newly diagnosed and untreated, and the patients underwent curative surgery. The CDR3 is made up of 17 amino acids. Germline loops: CDR1 LNHDA, CDR2 SQIVND (reference sequence). V dropped 5 bases and J dropped 7; count of bases not matched to a gene: 10. This clonotype was counted a few times. Its antigen is still unknown. Whole-study findings and limits: Identical dominant CDR3 beta clonotypes showed recurrence across tumor sites within a patient, and site-unique high-frequency clones were also present. Individual patients' high-frequency T-cell receptor beta clonotypes were largely distinct from one another.

The source is a woman aged 45-65 years with non-small cell lung cancer. The V and J genes are TRBV19 and TRBJ2-2; TRBD2 matches at 13 bases. The sequenced sample was lung tumor tissue. Here the CDR3 reads CASSSTSGGASGGELFF. For the CDR3, the DNA is TGTGCCAGTAGTTCTACTAGCGGGGGGGCCAGTGGCGGGGAGCTGTTTTTT.